This T cell receptor beta chain appears in the sequencing data of a study of blood T cell repertoires in COVID-19. Data came from immunoSEQ multiplex PCR; TCRdb stores just in-frame clones and leaves some out. The table includes about 380,000 clones, 88% detected once. Germline-derived CDR1 and CDR2 are MNHEY and SVGEGT. Trimming took 4 bases from V and 4 from J; bases not matched to a gene: 6. This CDR3 is built from 14 residues. The origin of this receptor is a woman in her late teens or twenties who had recovered from COVID-19. The sample comprised PBMCs or T cells enriched from blood (not recorded which). V and J are TRBV6-2 or TRBV6-3 and TRBJ1-2; 7 positions match TRBD1. This CDR3 reads CASSWGQMIYGYTF. CDR3 sequence (DNA): TGTGCCAGCAGTTGGGGACAGATGATCTATGGCTACACCTTC.